This TCR beta chain stems from a study of T cell responses to AZD1222 COVID-19 vaccine. Findings and caveats of the study: Donor demographics were predominantly white British with a female majority; clonal diversity may be underestimated. Among those given AZD1222, only six or seven were seropositive at baseline.

Sequenced by immunoSEQ multiplex PCR; TCRdb stores in-frame clones only, minus some. Among 110,000 to 150,000 clones, 90% to 95% were seen once, and the ten largest hold 0.75% to 1%. The CDR3 runs to 14 residues. The V and J ends lost 2 bases and 6 bases respectively, with 11 bases between them. Looked up from germline, CDR1 is MNHEY and CDR2 is SMNVEV (reference sequence). Note on this clone: Its antigen is undetermined.

The TCR sequence derives from an adult in good health. The source material was peripheral blood, sampled on day 0 of MenACWY control vaccination. The J gene is TRBJ1-5, the V gene TRBV27; D is ambiguous. As DNA, the CDR3 is TGTGCCAGCAGTTTACAAGGGAGGTTTCAGCCCCAGCATTTT. This codes for CASSLQGRFQPQHF.